The 9 T cell receptor beta chains reported below all come from one sample, sequenced in a study of T cell changes during pregnancy in multiple sclerosis. Sequencing was performed with immunoSEQ multiplex PCR; in TCRdb, only in-frame clones are kept and a portion is missing. Of about 55,000 clones in the sample, about 87% were seen once. Specimen: CD4+ T cells from peripheral blood mononuclear cells, collected in the first trimester of pregnancy. These receptors all stem from a female donor with multiple sclerosis, enrolled in a pregnancy study.

The chain couples TRBV5-4 to TRBJ2-3; 7 bases match TRBD1. J gave up 4 bases and V 4 bases, and 6 bases lay outside the gene matches. This CDR3 contains 14 residues. The germline V gene encodes CDR1 SGHNT and CDR2 YYREEE (reference sequence). CDR3 nucleotides: TGTGCCAGCAGCACAACAGGGGTAGCAGATACGCAGTATTTT. It is translated as CASSTTGVADTQYF. The whole variable domain, remainder taken from reference TRBV5-4 and TRBJ2-3, is ETGVTQSPTHLIKTRGQQVTLRCSSQSGHNTVSWYQQALGQGPQFIFQYYREEENGRGNFPPRFSGLQFPNYSSELNVNALELDDSALYLCASSTTGVADTQYFGPGTRLTVL.

The chain uses TRBV30 and TRBJ2-5, with 8 bases that match TRBD2. The ends lost 2 bases at V and 2 bases at J; junction bases unmatched: 4. CDR3 length: 14 residues. Looked up from germline, CDR1 is GTSNPN and CDR2 is SVGIG (reference sequence). The CDR3 reads CAWSSLAAQETQYF. DNA of the CDR3: TGTGCCTGGAGTTCACTAGCGGCACAAGAGACCCAGTACTTC.

The chain employs TRBV10-2 and TRBJ2-3; TRBD1 matches 8 bases. J lost 1 base, V lost 3 bases, and 3 bases had no gene match. The CDR3 has 15 residues. Per the germline V gene, CDR1 is WSHSY and CDR2 is SAAADI. The CDR3 reads CASSDRGRGTDTQYF. The CDR3 bases are TGCGCCAGCAGTGACAGGGGGCGAGGCACAGATACGCAGTATTTT.

The gene calls are TRBV6-1 and TRBJ1-5, with unresolved D. With 0 bases removed from V and 3 bases from J, the gap between germline ends came to 9 bases. The V gene's germline CDR1 is MNHNS and CDR2 SASEGT. The length of the CDR3 is 15 residues. This CDR3 is CASSEALGTNQPQHF. The CDR3 nucleotides are TGTGCCAGCAGTGAAGCCCTTGGCACCAATCAGCCCCAGCATTTT.

This clone was picked up one time. The V and J genes are TRBV5-4 and TRBJ2-3; 14 nucleotides align to TRBD2. The trim removed 2 bases at V and 4 bases at J, leaving 12 bases unmatched. The germline V gene has CDR1 SGHNT and CDR2 YYREEE (reference sequence). The CDR3 contains 19 residues. The CDR3 coding sequence is TGTGCCAGCAGCTTCGGACTAGCGGGGGGCATAACATATCCAGATACGCAGTATTTT. This gives the protein CASSFGLAGGITYPDTQYF.

This chain links TRBV7-8 with TRBJ2-7, with a possible D match to TRBD2 (6 bases). Trimming pared 2 bases from V and 7 bases from J, leaving 15 bases between. The CDR3 is made up of 14 amino acids. Germline assignment: CDR1 SGHVS and CDR2 FQNEAQ. The CDR3 region has the DNA TGTGCCAGCAGCTTATCCGCGGGGCGTTTGGAGCAGTACTTC. The encoded protein is CASSLSAGRLEQYF.

The chain couples TRBV5-1 to TRBJ2-5, with 10 positions matching TRBD1. V trimming: 0 bases; J trimming: 3 bases; junction bases outside the gene matches: 2. The germline gives CDR1 SGHRS, CDR2 YFSETQ. The CDR3 contains 15 residues. The CDR3 region is CASSLAGTGEETQYF. The CDR3, as DNA: TGCGCCAGCAGCTTGGCCGGGACAGGGGAAGAGACCCAGTACTTC.

The rearrangement joins TRBV28 to TRBJ1-1; 9 bases are shared with TRBD1. CDR3 length: 16 amino acids. J was trimmed by 3 bases and V by 2 bases; bases with no gene match: 7. The germline V gene encodes CDR1 MDHEN and CDR2 SYDVKM. The CDR3 is CASSLGDRVLYTEAFF. CDR3 DNA sequence: TGTGCCAGCAGTTTAGGGGACAGGGTGTTGTACACTGAAGCTTTCTTT. Supplemented by reference TRBV28 and TRBJ1-1, the full variable domain reads DVKVTQSSRYLVKRTGEKVFLECVQDMDHENMFWYRQDPGLGLRLIYFSYDVKMKEKGDIPEGYSVSREKKERFSLILESASTNQTSMYLCASSLGDRVLYTEAFFGQGTRLTVV.

Only a few counts were recorded for this clone. The chain is built from TRBV30 and TRBJ2-3; 8 bases are shared with TRBD1. Germline V lookup: CDR1 GTSNPN, CDR2 SVGIG (reference sequence). The CDR3 length is 16 residues. V gave up 0 bases and J gave up 2 bases; unmatched junction bases: 7. The CDR3: CAWSVLGRGHTDTQYF. The CDR3, as DNA: TGTGCCTGGAGTGTACTAGGCAGGGGGCACACAGATACGCAGTATTTT.